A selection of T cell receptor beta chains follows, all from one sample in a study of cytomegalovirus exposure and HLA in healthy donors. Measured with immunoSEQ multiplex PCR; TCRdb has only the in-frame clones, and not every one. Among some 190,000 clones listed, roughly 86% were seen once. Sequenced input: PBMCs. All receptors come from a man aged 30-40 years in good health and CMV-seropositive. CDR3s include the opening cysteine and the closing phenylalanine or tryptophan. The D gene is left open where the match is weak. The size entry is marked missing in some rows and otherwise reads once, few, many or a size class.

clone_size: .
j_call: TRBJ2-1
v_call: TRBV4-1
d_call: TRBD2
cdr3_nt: TGCGCCAGCAGCCACTGGATAGGGACTAGCGGGGGATACAATGAGCAGTTCTTC
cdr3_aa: CASSHWIGTSGGYNEQFF

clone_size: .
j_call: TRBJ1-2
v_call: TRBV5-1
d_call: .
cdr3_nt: TGCGCCAGCAGCTTGGACAGCAGGGACTATGGCTACACCTTC
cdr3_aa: CASSLDSRDYGYTF

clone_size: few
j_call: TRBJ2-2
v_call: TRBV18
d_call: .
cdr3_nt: TGTGCCAGCTCACCCCGGATTGGAAGTCAGAGCACCGGGGAGCTGTTTTTT
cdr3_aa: CASSPRIGSQSTGELFF

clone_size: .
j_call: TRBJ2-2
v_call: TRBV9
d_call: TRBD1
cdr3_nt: TGTGCCAGCAGCGTAGGACAGGGGGCCTACACCGGGGAGCTGTTTTTT
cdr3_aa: CASSVGQGAYTGELFF

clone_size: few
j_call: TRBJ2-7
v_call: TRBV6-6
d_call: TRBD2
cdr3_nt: TGTGCCAGCAGCGGGACTAGCGGATCCTACGAGCAGTACTTC
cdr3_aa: CASSGTSGSYEQYF

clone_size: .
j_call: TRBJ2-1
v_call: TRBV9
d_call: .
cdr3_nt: TGTGCCAGCAGCGTAGACGTTGGAGTTGAGCAGTTCTTC
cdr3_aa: CASSVDVGVEQFF

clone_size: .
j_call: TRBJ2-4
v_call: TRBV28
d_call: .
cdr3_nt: TGTGCCAGCAGTTTATCTCGAGACATTCAGTACTTC
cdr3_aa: CASSLSRDIQYF

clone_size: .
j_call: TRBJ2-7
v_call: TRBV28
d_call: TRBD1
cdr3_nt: TGTGCCAGCACCGCGGACAGGGTCCCCTACGAGCAGTACTTC
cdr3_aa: CASTADRVPYEQYF

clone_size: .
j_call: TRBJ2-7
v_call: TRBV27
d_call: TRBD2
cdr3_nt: TGTGCCAGCAGTTTATCGATCGGGGCGGGAGAGGGCCACGAGCAGTACTTC
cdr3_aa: CASSLSIGAGEGHEQYF

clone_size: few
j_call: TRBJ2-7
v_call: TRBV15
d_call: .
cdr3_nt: TGTGCCACCAGCAGAGAAAGGTTCGGGTCCTACGAGCAGTACTTC
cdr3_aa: CATSRERFGSYEQYF

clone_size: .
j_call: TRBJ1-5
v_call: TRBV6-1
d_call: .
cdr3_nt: TGTGCCAGTGTTCTGGGCCCGGTTAGCAATCAGCCCCAGCATTTT
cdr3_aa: CASVLGPVSNQPQHF

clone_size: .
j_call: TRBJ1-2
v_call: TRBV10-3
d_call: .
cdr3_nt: TGTGCCATCAGTCCTGACAGCTACTATGGCTACACCTTC
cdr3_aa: CAISPDSYYGYTF

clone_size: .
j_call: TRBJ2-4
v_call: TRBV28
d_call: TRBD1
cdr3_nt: TGTGCCAGCAGACCCGACAGGGGATGGGGACAAAACATTCAGTACTTC
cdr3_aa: CASRPDRGWGQNIQYF

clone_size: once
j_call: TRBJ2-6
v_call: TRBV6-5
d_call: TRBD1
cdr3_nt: TGTGCCAGCAGACGGGACAGGGCTGGGGCCAACGTCCTGACTTTC
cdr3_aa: CASRRDRAGANVLTF

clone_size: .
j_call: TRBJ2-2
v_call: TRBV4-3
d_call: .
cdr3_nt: TGCGCCAGCAGCCAACTTTACACGGGGGCCGGGGAGCTGTTTTTT
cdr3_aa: CASSQLYTGAGELFF

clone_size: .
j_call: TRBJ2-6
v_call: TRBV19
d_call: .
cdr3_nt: TGTGCCAGTACAAGGACAGTAGTAACTGGGGCCAACGTCCTGACTTTC
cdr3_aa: CASTRTVVTGANVLTF

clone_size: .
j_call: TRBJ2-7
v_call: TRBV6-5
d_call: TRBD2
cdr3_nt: TGTGCCAGCAGTTACGGCAAGCGGGGGAGAAGACAGTACTTC
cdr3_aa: CASSYGKRGRRQYF

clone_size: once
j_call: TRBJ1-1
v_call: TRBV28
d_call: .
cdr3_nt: TGTGCCAGCAGGGAGAACCGGGGCCCCGGAGGGGTTGAAGCTTTCTTT
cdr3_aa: CASRENRGPGGVEAFF

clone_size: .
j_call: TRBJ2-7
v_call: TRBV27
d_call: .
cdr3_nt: TGTGCCAGCAGTCGAAAACGGGAGAGCTCCTACGAGCAGTACTTC
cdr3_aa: CASSRKRESSYEQYF

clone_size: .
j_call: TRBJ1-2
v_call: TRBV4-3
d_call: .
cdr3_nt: TGCGCCAGCAGCCAAGCCCTAGGCGGGTTTGGTGGCTACACCTTC
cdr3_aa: CASSQALGGFGGYTF

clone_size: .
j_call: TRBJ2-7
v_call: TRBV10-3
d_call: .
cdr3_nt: TGTGCCATCAGTGAGGAGAGGGACGAGCAGTACTTC
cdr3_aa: CAISEERDEQYF

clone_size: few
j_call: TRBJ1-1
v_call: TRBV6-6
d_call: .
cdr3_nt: TGTGCCAGCAGTTACTCGAACCCGAACACTGAAGCTTTCTTT
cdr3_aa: CASSYSNPNTEAFF

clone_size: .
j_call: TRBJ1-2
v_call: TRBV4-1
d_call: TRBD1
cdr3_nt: TGCGCCAGCAGCCGGACGACAGGGGGGGCGGAGGGCTACACCTTC
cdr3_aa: CASSRTTGGAEGYTF

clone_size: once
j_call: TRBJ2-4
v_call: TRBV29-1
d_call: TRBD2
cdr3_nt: TGCAGCGTTGAAGATCGGCGGGAGGGTTTAGCCAAAAACATTCAGTACTTC
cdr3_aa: CSVEDRREGLAKNIQYF

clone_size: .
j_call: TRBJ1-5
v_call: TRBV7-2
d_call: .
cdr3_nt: TGTGCCAGCAGCTTAGCGGCTACAGGGTCTCAGCCCCAGCATTTT
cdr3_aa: CASSLAATGSQPQHF

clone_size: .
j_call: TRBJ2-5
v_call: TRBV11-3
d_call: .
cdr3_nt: TGTGCCAGCAGCTTAGATAGCCAGGGGCAAGAGACCCAGTACTTC
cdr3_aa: CASSLDSQGQETQYF

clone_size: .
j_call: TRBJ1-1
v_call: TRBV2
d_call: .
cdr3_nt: TGTGCCAGCAGCCCATGGGGGGGCCTTGCGAGGGCTTTCTTT
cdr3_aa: CASSPWGGLARAFF

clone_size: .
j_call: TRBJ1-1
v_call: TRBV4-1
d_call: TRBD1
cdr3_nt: TGCGCCAGCAGCCGATTGACAGGGTCGAACACTGAAGCTTTCTTT
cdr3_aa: CASSRLTGSNTEAFF

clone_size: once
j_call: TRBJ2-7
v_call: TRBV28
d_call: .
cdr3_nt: TGTGCCAGCAGCCTTACCGGTAATAGGGGTTCCTACGAGCAGTACTTC
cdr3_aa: CASSLTGNRGSYEQYF

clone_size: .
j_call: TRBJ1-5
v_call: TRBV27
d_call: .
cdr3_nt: TGTGCCAGCAGTTTATTCCCCAATCAGCCCCAGCATTTT
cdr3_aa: CASSLFPNQPQHF

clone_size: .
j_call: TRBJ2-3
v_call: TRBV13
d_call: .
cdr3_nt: TGTGCCAGCAGCTTAGGGCTAGCTAGCACAGATACGCAGTATTTT
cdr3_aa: CASSLGLASTDTQYF